These 30 T cell receptor beta chains came from one sample sequenced in a study of blood T cell repertoires in COVID-19 (dated by TCRdb to the early 2020s). The receptor library was made with the immunoSEQ multiplex PCR assay. As stored in TCRdb, this immuneACCESS dataset retains in-frame rearrangements with V and J assigned. A fraction of the clones does not appear; measured against another copy, unresolved V genes explain less than half of the discrepancy, and the remainder lacks a known reason. Across this sample there are around 310,000 clones, with nearly 90% seen only once. The ten largest clones add up to roughly a tenth of the sample. Sequenced material: PBMCs or T cells enriched from blood (not recorded which). Source of these receptors: a woman younger than 45 who had recovered from COVID-19.

The chain recombines TRBV19 with TRBJ2-7, with TRBD1 as a possible D gene (6 bases). CDR1 and CDR2 (germline): LNHDA, SQIVND (reference sequence). Trimming pared 7 bases from V and 1 base from J, leaving 17 bases between. This CDR3 region has 15 residues. In DNA form, the CDR3 reads TGTGCCAGTACCATACAGGGCGGAGGTTCCTACGAGCAGTACTTC. Translating gives CASTIQGGGSYEQYF.

V and J are TRBV28 and TRBJ1-6; perhaps TRBD1 as D (6 bases). Germline values: CDR1 MDHEN, CDR2 SYDVKM. There are 15 residues in the CDR3. Trimming stripped 2 bases from V and 6 bases from J, with 11 bases between. Here the CDR3 reads CASSLVGAFNSPLHF. CDR3 nucleotides: TGTGCCAGCAGTTTAGTGGGGGCCTTTAATTCACCCCTCCACTTT.

This chain joins TRBV19 and TRBJ1-1, with 10 positions matching TRBD1. The CDR3 contains 13 residues. The germline CDR1 and CDR2 sequences are LNHDA and SQIVND (reference sequence). V lost 6 bases to trimming and J lost 4 bases; unmatched junction nucleotides: 2. In nucleotides, the CDR3 is TGTGCCAGTAGCGGACAGGGGGTCACTGAAGCTTTCTTT. Protein sequence: CASSGQGVTEAFF.

J is TRBJ2-2 and V is TRBV19, with 7 bases identical to TRBD1. The CDR3 contains 13 residues. CDR1 LNHDA and CDR2 SQIVND come from the germline V gene (reference sequence). The CDR3 nucleotides read TGTGGGTCCGGGACAGAGAACACCGGGGAGCTGTTTTTT. As protein: CGSGTENTGELFF.

The rearrangement links TRBV30 to TRBJ1-2; D gene ambiguous. V was cut by 0 bases and J by 7 bases, with 12 bases left in between. This CDR3 is 13 amino acids long. Germline CDR1 is GTSNPN and CDR2 is SVGIG (reference sequence). This chain's CDR3 is CAWSVGRARGYTF. CDR3 sequence (DNA): TGTGCCTGGAGTGTAGGGCGGGCCCGTGGCTACACCTTC.

The chain joins TRBV6-5 to TRBJ1-1, with no clear D. V was cut by 4 bases and J by 8 bases, with 20 bases left in between. Germline assignment: CDR1 MNHEY and CDR2 SVGAGI. The CDR3 length is 15 residues. Here the CDR3 DNA reads TGTGCCAGCAGTTCACGGGTCGAAAGAGGGCCCGAAGCTTTCTTT. This gives the protein CASSSRVERGPEAFF.

As for this clone: One end of the junction does not line up with germline, which may come from a read error. This sequence joins TRBV6-5 and TRBJ1-2; perhaps TRBD1 as D (5 bases). Germline V lookup: CDR1 MNHEY, CDR2 SVGAGI. The CDR3 has 11 amino acids. For the CDR3, the DNA is TGTGCCAGCAGCAGAGGGGAGGCCGAGAGTTTC. It specifies CASSRGEAESF.

The chain is built from TRBV4-1 and TRBJ2-3; perhaps TRBD2 as D (6 bases). The CDR3 has 18 residues. Trimming removed 6 bases from V and 5 bases from J, with 27 bases in between. Looked up from germline, CDR1 is MGHRA and CDR2 is YSYEKL. CDR3: CASSRTPGSPVYQDTQYF. The CDR3 nucleotides read TGCGCCAGCAGTCGGACCCCCGGGAGCCCTGTCTATCAAGATACGCAGTATTTT.

The V call is TRBV18, the J call TRBJ1-3, with D possibly matching TRBD1 (6 bases). Trimming shortened V by 2 bases and J by 5 bases, and 13 bases separated the two germline ends. The CDR3 has 15 residues. Germline V CDR1 and CDR2: KGHSH, LQKENI. The CDR3 reads CASSPTTGSRNTIYF. The DNA of the CDR3 is TGTGCCAGCTCACCAACAACAGGGTCTAGAAACACCATATATTTT.

This chain uses TRBV12-3 or TRBV12-4 with TRBJ2-5; D call uncertain. Trimming left V 7 bases short and J 7 bases short, with 16 bases between. This CDR3 spans 13 amino acids. This CDR3 reads CASTTTLGGTQYF. The CDR3 DNA is TGTGCCAGCACCACCACCCTAGGTGGGACCCAGTACTTC.

This clone was counted only a few times. The chain carries TRBV19 and TRBJ2-1; 11 nucleotides agree with TRBD2. Unmatched junction bases numbered 6, after V lost 2 bases and J lost 6 bases. The CDR3 contains 16 residues. CDR1 LNHDA and CDR2 SQIVND come from the germline V gene (reference sequence). The CDR3 DNA is TGTGCCAGTAGTATATTTAGCGGGAGGGCCCCCAATGAGCAGTTCTTC. This encodes CASSIFSGRAPNEQFF. The complete variable domain, with remaining parts taken from reference TRBV19 and TRBJ2-1, reads DGGITQSPKYLFRKEGQNVTLSCEQNLNHDAMYWYRQDPGQGLRLIYYSQIVNDFQKGDIAEGYSVSREKKESFPLTVTSAQKNPTAFYLCASSIFSGRAPNEQFFGPGTRLTVL.

The chain couples TRBV7-2 to TRBJ2-7; D gene ambiguous. CDR1 and CDR2 from the germline V gene are SGHTA and FQGNSA. The CDR3 runs 12 residues. V lost 2 bases to trimming and J lost 7 bases, with 9 bases between them. The DNA for the CDR3 is TGTGCCAGCAGCTTAACTACGGATGAGCAGTACTTC. Encoded protein: CASSLTTDEQYF.

This rearrangement joins TRBV6-6 to TRBJ1-2; 8 nucleotides line up with TRBD1. The trim removed 6 bases at V and 3 bases at J, leaving 6 bases unmatched. Germline loops: CDR1 MNHNY, CDR2 SVGAGI (reference sequence). The CDR3 totals 14 residues. The CDR3 sequence is CASRSGQAYYGYTF. The CDR3 nucleotides are TGTGCCAGCAGATCGGGACAGGCTTACTATGGCTACACCTTC.

The chain links TRBV3-1 (or the pseudogene TRBV3-2) to TRBJ1-2, with TRBD1 matching 7 bases. The J segment lost 8 bases and the V segment lost 1 base, leaving 4 bases of the junction unmatched. Per germline, CDR1 LGHDT and CDR2 YNNKEL (reference sequence). CDR3 length: 13 residues. The CDR3 sequence is CASSQGTGKGYTF. The CDR3 bases are TGTGCCAGCAGCCAAGGGACAGGAAAAGGCTACACCTTC.

This clone has only one observation. V and J are TRBV6-5 and TRBJ1-4; 7 bases fit TRBD1. The CDR3 is made up of 14 amino acids. Germline V CDR1 and CDR2: MNHEY, SVGAGI. Trimming at V came to 2 bases and at J to 4 bases, leaving 1 base not matched to a gene. DNA of the CDR3: TGTGCCAGCAGTTACGCAGGGGGTAATGAAAAACTGTTTTTT. This sequence encodes CASSYAGGNEKLFF.

CDR3 DNA: TGTGCCAGCAGACCACTAACAAAACAGGGGGCAACTAATGAAAAACTGTTTTTT. Its protein product is CASRPLTKQGATNEKLFF. This rearrangement joins TRBV28 to TRBJ1-4, with 8 bases identical to TRBD1. V lost 6 bases and J lost 0; bases outside the gene matches: 12. Germline values: CDR1 MDHEN, CDR2 SYDVKM. The CDR3 consists of 18 residues.

The CDR3 DNA sequence: TGTGCCATCAGTGAGTCGACTGGCGGGAGATTAGGTGAGCAGTTCTTC. The encoded protein is CAISESTGGRLGEQFF. The V call is TRBV10-3, the J call TRBJ2-1; 7 nucleotides agree with TRBD2. V shed 0 bases and J 9 bases; nucleotides not matched to a gene: 11. Looked up from germline, CDR1 is ENHRY and CDR2 is SYGVKD. The CDR3 sequence is 16 residues long.

The rearrangement joins TRBV28 to TRBJ1-2, with unresolved D. Germline CDR1 is MDHEN and CDR2 is SYDVKM. Trimming cost V 4 bases and J 2 bases, with 2 bases left between them. The CDR3 contains 11 residues. Written as DNA, the CDR3 is TGTGCCAGCAGTTCAAACTATGGCTACACCTTC. Encoded protein: CASSSNYGYTF.

The chain combines TRBV19 with TRBJ1-2; D is uncertain. CDR1 and CDR2 (germline): LNHDA, SQIVND (reference sequence). The CDR3 sequence is 12 residues long. V lost 9 bases to trimming and J lost 5 bases, with 13 bases between them. CDR3 nucleotides: TGTGCCAGCAGGAGGCGATCTTATGGCTACACCTTC. Translated, it gives CASRRRSYGYTF. Together with reference TRBV19 and TRBJ1-2, the CDR3 gives the full variable domain: DGGITQSPKYLFRKEGQNVTLSCEQNLNHDAMYWYRQDPGQGLRLIYYSQIVNDFQKGDIAEGYSVSREKKESFPLTVTSAQKNPTAFYLCASRRRSYGYTFGSGTRLTVV.

This rearrangement joins TRBV5-1 to TRBJ2-1; tentative D call: TRBD2 (6 bases). Per the germline V gene, CDR1 is SGHRS and CDR2 is YFSETQ. V lost 4 bases to trimming and J lost 5 bases, with 16 bases between them. The CDR3 runs to 15 residues. The CDR3 sequence is CASSGRQWEDNEQFF. CDR3 sequence (DNA): TGCGCCAGCAGCGGAAGACAGTGGGAGGACAATGAGCAGTTCTTC.

The rearrangement joins TRBV19 to TRBJ1-5, with 8 bases matching TRBD1. Germline V gene sequence: CDR1 LNHDA, CDR2 SQIVND (reference sequence). This CDR3 is built from 15 residues. Trimming removed 6 bases from V and 2 bases from J; junction bases left unmatched: 6. The CDR3 spells CASSQGAQGNQPQHF. The DNA of the CDR3 is TGTGCCAGTAGCCAGGGGGCTCAGGGCAATCAGCCCCAGCATTTT.

The rearrangement links TRBV27 to TRBJ2-3; 7 bases align to TRBD2. CDR3 length: 17 residues. Looked up from germline, CDR1 is MNHEY and CDR2 is SMNVEV (reference sequence). The trim removed 0 bases at V and 8 bases at J, leaving 14 bases unmatched. The CDR3 region has the DNA TGTGCCAGCAGTTTATCGGTCGGCGGGAGTATCCGGGGTACGCAGTATTTT. It yields the protein CASSLSVGGSIRGTQYF.

The V gene is TRBV5-1, the J gene TRBJ1-1; a possible D gene is TRBD1 (6 bases). The V gene lost 4 bases and the J gene lost 2 bases, with 12 bases spanning the gap. The germline V gene has CDR1 SGHRS and CDR2 YFSETQ. The CDR3 extends over 14 amino acids. This chain's CDR3 is CASSLSRGNTEAFF. The CDR3 coding sequence is TGCGCCAGCAGCCTTAGCAGGGGAAACACTGAAGCTTTCTTT.

The chain carries TRBV12-5 and TRBJ2-7; TRBD1 agrees at 8 bases. J lost 3 bases, V lost 5 bases, and 12 bases had no gene match. This CDR3 comprises 16 residues. Germline CDR1 and CDR2: LGHNT and FRNRAP. The CDR3 is CASGKGDRGRYYEQYF. In DNA form, the CDR3 reads TGTGCTAGTGGTAAAGGCGACAGGGGACGTTACTACGAGCAGTACTTC.

The V call is TRBV5-1, the J call TRBJ2-4; no clear D. The V end lost 4 bases, the J end lost 1 base, and 6 bases lay between the germline ends. CDR1 SGHRS and CDR2 YFSETQ come from the germline V gene. This CDR3 is built from 13 residues. The chain's CDR3 is CASSPGAKNIQYF. CDR3 in DNA: TGCGCCAGCAGCCCCGGTGCCAAAAACATTCAGTACTTC.

V is TRBV5-4 and J is TRBJ2-3, with a weak D call TRBD2 (6 bases). V dropped 4 bases and J dropped 2 bases, with 11 bases sitting between them. CDR1 and CDR2 from the germline V gene are SGHNT and YYREEE (reference sequence). This CDR3 has 14 residues. CDR3 sequence: CASSRELITDTQYF. CDR3 coding DNA: TGTGCCAGCAGCCGGGAGTTAATCACAGATACGCAGTATTTT.

The V gene is TRBV25-1, the J gene TRBJ1-4; possible D gene TRBD1, 5 bases. The CDR3 consists of 15 residues. V was shortened by 8 bases and J by 3 bases, with 16 bases between the two germline ends. The germline gives CDR1 MGHDK, CDR2 SYGVNS. The CDR3 DNA sequence: TGTGCCAGCTCCCCATGGGGGGGATCTAATGAAAAACTGTTTTTT. This gives the protein CASSPWGGSNEKLFF.

The chain is built from TRBV6-5 and TRBJ2-3; the match to TRBD1 covers 7 bases. V was pared by 10 bases and J by 1 base, with 11 bases of the junction left unmatched. The CDR3 extends over 15 amino acids. Germline V gene lookup returns CDR1 MNHEY and CDR2 SVGAGI. The CDR3 loop is CANPPGGVCTDTQYF. The CDR3 bases are TGTGCCAACCCGCCAGGGGGAGTCTGCACAGATACGCAGTATTTT.

The chain recombines TRBV4-1 with TRBJ2-3; 10 bases are shared with TRBD2. V was pared by 3 bases and J by 0 bases, with 9 bases of the junction left unmatched. CDR3 size: 18 residues. Per the germline V gene, CDR1 is MGHRA and CDR2 is YSYEKL. CDR3 in DNA: TGCGCCAGCAGCCACAGCTCCGGGACTAGCGAAAGCACAGATACGCAGTATTTT. The encoded protein is CASSHSSGTSESTDTQYF.

The V gene is TRBV11-2, the J gene TRBJ1-1; maybe TRBD1 (5 bases). Between the trimmed V and J ends, which lost 2 bases and 4 bases, there was a span of 17 bases. The CDR3 totals 16 residues. The germline gives CDR1 SGHAT, CDR2 FQNNGV. The CDR3 DNA is TGTGCCAGCAGCTTAATGGCAGGGTATTTGAGCACTGAAGCTTTCTTT. Translated, it gives CASSLMAGYLSTEAFF.